This TCR beta chain was recorded in a study of long-term antiretroviral therapy in people with HIV. immunoSEQ v3.0 was run at survey level. The data were produced by immunoSEQ multiplex PCR, yet TCRdb's version contains in-frame clones alone and is incomplete. The data contain 30,000 to 35,000 clones, 83% of them singletons. Germline V CDR1 and CDR2: LNHDA, SQIVND (reference sequence). The V end lost 5 bases, the J end lost 0 bases, and 7 bases lay between the germline ends. This CDR3 spans 13 amino acids. Sequencing used unsorted PBMCs, obtained 0.4 years before starting antiretroviral therapy. V is TRBV19 and J is TRBJ1-1; D unresolved. The TCR was taken from a man aged 18 to 29 with HIV. In DNA form, the CDR3 reads TGTGCCAGTAGTCTTCTAGTGAACACTGAAGCTTTCTTT. Its translation: CASSLLVNTEAFF.